This TCR beta chain is drawn from a study of T cells in pancreatic ductal adenocarcinoma. Study results and caveats: Enrichment of CD45RO+ effector over naive T cells in tumors may bias clonality. The resected cohort was biased toward the minority with early-stage disease. Compared with tumor, blood showed more total productive templates and approximately 8-fold more clonotypes.

Germline loops: CDR1 SGHTA, CDR2 FQGNSA. The ends lost 3 bases at V and 0 bases at J; junction bases unmatched: 5. The length of the CDR3 is 15 residues. Some clones are missing from TCRdb's copy, which holds only in-frame ones; the method was immunoSEQ multiplex PCR. The table has more than 85,000 clones, 90% to 95% seen once. The selected patients with pancreatic ductal adenocarcinoma had surgery but no neoadjuvant therapy. Details on this clone: Its target is unknown.

Sequencing was performed on PBMCs. This sequence was found in a human donor with pancreatic ductal adenocarcinoma. The J gene is TRBJ2-7, the V gene TRBV7-2; 7 bases agree with TRBD1. The CDR3 coding sequence is TGTGCCAGCAGCTTGGGACAGCCAAGCTCCTACGAGCAGTACTTC. Translating it yields CASSLGQPSSYEQYF.